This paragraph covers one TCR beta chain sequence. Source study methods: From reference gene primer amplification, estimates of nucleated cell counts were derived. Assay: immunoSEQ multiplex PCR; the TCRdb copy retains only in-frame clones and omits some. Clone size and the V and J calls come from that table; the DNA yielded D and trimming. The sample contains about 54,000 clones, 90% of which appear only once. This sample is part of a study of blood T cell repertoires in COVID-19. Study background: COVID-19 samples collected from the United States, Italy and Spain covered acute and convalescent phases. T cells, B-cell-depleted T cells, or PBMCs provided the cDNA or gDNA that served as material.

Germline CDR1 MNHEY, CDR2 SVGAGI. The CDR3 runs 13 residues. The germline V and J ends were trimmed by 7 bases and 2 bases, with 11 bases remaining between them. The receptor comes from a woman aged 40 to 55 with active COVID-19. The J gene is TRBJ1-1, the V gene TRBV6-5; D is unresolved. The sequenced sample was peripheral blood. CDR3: CASTRGFNTEAFF. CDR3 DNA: TGTGCCAGCACCCGGGGATTCAACACTGAAGCTTTCTTT.